This T cell receptor beta chain was sequenced in a study of blood T cell repertoires in COVID-19. The wider study: Acute and convalescent COVID-19 samples came from the United States, Italy and Spain. The analysed material was cDNA or gDNA that came from T cells, B-cell-depleted T cells, or PBMCs.

Per the original methods: Estimation of nucleated cell counts relied on the amplification of reference gene primers. This table comes from immunoSEQ multiplex PCR, and its TCRdb copy is limited to in-frame clones, with some not included. The DNA gave D and trimming, while V, J and clone size come from that table. The sample includes tens of thousands of clones, about 80% seen only once; the top ten take roughly 22%. CDR1 and CDR2 from the germline V gene are WSHSY and SAAADI. Trimming took 8 bases from V and 7 from J, leaving 9 bases between them. The length of the CDR3 is 12 residues. The sequence was obtained from a woman aged 55-70 years with acute or convalescent COVID-19. The sequenced sample consisted of peripheral blood. The V gene is TRBV10-2, the J gene TRBJ1-6, with D possibly matching TRBD1 (5 bases). CDR3 nucleotide sequence: TGCGCCAGCGGGGCCCGGAATTCACCCCTCCACTTT. It translates to CASGARNSPLHF.